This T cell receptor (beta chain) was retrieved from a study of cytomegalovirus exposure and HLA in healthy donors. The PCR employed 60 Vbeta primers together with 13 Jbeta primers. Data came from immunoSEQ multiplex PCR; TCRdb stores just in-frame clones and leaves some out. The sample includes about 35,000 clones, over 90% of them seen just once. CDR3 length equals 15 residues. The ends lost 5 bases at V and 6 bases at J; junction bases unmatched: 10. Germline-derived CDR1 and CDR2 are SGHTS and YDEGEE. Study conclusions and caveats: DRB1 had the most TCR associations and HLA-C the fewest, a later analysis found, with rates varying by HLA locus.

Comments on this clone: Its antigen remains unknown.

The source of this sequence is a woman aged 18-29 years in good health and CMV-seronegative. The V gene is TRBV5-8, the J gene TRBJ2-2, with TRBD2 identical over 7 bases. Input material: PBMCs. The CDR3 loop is CASSSGTMGPGELFF. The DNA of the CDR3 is TGTGCCAGCAGTTCTGGGACTATGGGGCCCGGGGAGCTGTTTTTT.